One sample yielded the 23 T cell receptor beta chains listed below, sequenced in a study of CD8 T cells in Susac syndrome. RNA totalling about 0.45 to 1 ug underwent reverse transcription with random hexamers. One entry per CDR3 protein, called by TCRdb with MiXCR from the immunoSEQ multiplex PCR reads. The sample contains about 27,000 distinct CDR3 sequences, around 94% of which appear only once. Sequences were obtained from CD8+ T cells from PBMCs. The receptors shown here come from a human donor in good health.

The CDR3 loop reads CASSFGSIGELFF. CDR3 coding DNA: TGTGCCAGCAGTTTCGGATCCATCGGGGAGCTGTTTTTT. The chain employs TRBV12-3 or TRBV12-4 and TRBJ2-2, with no clear D. With 3 bases removed from V and 7 bases from J, the gap between germline ends came to 9 bases. The length of the CDR3 is 13 residues.

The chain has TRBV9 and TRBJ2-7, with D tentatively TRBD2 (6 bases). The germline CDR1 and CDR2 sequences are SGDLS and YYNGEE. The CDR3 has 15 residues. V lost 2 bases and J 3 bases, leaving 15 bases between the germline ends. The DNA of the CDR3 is TGTGCCAGCAGCGTTTTAGGAGCGGGTGGCTACGAGCAGTACTTC. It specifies CASSVLGAGGYEQYF.

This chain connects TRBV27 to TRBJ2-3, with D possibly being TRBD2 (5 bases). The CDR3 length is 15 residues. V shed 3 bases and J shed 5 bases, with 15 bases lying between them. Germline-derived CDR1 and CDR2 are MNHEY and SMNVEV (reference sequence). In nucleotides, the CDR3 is TGTGCCAGCAGTTTTGGAGGCTTTAGTGAAGATACGCAGTATTTT. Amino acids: CASSFGGFSEDTQYF.

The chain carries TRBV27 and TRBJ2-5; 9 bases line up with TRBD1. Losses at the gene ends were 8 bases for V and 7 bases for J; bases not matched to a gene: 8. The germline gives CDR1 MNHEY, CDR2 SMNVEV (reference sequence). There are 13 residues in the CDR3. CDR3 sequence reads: CASGPTGGWTQYF. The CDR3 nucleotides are TGTGCCAGCGGCCCGACAGGGGGTTGGACCCAGTACTTC.

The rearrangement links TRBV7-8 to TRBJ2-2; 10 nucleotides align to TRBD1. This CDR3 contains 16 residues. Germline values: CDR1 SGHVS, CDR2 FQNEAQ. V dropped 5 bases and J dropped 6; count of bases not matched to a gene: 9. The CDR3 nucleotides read TGTGCCAGCAGCACCGGGACAGGGGTCGGGGCCGGGGAGCTGTTTTTT. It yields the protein CASSTGTGVGAGELFF.

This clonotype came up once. The CDR3 sequence: CASSPDGMTPNYGYTF. Here the CDR3 DNA reads TGTGCCAGCAGCCCGGACGGGATGACGCCTAACTATGGCTACACCTTC. This chain links TRBV9 with TRBJ1-2; D unresolved. The CDR3 length is 16 residues. Between the trimmed V and J ends, which lost 4 bases and 0 bases, there was a span of 16 bases. Germline values: CDR1 SGDLS, CDR2 YYNGEE.

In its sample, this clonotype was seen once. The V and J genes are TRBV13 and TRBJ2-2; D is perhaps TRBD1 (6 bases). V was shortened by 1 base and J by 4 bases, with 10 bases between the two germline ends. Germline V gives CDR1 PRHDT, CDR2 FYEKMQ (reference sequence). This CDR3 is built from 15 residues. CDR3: CASSLEGDGTGELFF. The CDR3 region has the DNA TGTGCCAGCAGCTTAGAGGGGGACGGCACCGGGGAGCTGTTTTTT.

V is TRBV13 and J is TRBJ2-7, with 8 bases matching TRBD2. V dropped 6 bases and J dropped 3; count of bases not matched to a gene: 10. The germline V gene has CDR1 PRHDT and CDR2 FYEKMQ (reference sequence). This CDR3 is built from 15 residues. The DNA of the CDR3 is TGTGCCAGCAGTTCAAGCGGGGGCCCTTACTACGAGCAGTACTTC. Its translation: CASSSSGGPYYEQYF. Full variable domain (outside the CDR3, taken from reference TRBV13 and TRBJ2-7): AAGVIQSPRHLIKEKRETATLKCYPIPRHDTVYWYQQGPGQDPQFLISFYEKMQSDKGSIPDRFSAQQFSDYHSELNMSSLELGDSALYFCASSSSGGPYYEQYFGPGTRLTVT.

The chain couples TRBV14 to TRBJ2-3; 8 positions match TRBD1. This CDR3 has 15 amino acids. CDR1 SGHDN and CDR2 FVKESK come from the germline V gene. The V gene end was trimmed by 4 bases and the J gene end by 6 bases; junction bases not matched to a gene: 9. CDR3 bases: TGTGCCAGCAGCCGGTGGACAGGGCCCATTGATACGCAGTATTTT. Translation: CASSRWTGPIDTQYF.

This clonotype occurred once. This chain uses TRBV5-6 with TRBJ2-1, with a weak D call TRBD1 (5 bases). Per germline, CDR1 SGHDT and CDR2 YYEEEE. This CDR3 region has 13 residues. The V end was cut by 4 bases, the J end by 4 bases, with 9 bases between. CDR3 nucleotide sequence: TGTGCCAGCAGCGTCCGACAGTACAATGAGCAGTTCTTC. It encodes CASSVRQYNEQFF.

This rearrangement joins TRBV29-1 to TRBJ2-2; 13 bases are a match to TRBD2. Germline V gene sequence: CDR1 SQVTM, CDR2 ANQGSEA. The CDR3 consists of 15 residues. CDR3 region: CSAQLAGGYTGELFF. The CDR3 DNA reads TGCAGTGCTCAACTAGCGGGGGGGTACACCGGGGAGCTGTTTTTT.

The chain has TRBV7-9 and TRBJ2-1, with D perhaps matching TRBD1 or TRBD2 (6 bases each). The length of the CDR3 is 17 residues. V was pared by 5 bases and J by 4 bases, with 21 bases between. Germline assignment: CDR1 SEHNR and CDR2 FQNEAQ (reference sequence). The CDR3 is CASSPTGGQGIYNEQFF. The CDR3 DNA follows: TGTGCCAGCAGCCCCACCGGGGGCCAGGGGATTTACAATGAGCAGTTCTTC.

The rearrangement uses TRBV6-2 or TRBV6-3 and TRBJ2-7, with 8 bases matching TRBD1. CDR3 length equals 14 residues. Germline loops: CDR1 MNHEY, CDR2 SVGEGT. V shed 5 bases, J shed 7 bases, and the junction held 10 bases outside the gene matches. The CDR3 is CASSPRTGRREQYF. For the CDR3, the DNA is TGTGCCAGCAGTCCCCGGACAGGGAGACGAGAGCAGTACTTC.

CDR3 nucleotide sequence: TGTGCCAGCAGTTTTAAGGGCGCCGGCAATCAGCCCCAGCATTTT. The encoded protein is CASSFKGAGNQPQHF. The chain uses TRBV12-3 or TRBV12-4 and TRBJ1-5, with no clear D. V was clipped by 3 bases and J by 2 bases, with 11 bases between them. This CDR3 is built from 15 residues.

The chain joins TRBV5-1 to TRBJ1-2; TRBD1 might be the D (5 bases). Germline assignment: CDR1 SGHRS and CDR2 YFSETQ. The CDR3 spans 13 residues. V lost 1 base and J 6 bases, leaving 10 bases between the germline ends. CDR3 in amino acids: CASSLSRVHGYTF. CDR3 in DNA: TGCGCCAGCAGCTTGTCCAGGGTCCATGGCTACACCTTC.

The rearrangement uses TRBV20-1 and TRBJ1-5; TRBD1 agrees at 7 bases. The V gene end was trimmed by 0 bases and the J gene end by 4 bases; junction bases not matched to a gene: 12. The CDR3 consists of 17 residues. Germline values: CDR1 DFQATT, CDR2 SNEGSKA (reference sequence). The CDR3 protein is CSARDQGTVGTNQPQHF. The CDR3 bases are TGCAGTGCTAGAGATCAGGGGACAGTCGGTACAAATCAGCCCCAGCATTTT.

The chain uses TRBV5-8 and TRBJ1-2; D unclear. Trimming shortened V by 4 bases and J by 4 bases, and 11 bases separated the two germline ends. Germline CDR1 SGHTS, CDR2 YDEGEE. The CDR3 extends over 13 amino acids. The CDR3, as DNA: TGTGCCAGCAGCGAAGGACGGGCCTATGGCTACACCTTC. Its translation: CASSEGRAYGYTF.

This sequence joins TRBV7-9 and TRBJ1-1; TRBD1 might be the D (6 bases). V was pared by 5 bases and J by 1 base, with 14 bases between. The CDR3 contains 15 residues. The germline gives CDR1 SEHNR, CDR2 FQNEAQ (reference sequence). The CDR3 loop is CASSGHRDSNTEAFF. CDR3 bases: TGTGCCAGCAGCGGACACAGGGACTCGAACACTGAAGCTTTCTTT.

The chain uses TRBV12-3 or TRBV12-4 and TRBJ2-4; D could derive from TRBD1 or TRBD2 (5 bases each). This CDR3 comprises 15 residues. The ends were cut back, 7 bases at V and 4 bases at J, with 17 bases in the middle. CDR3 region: CASTPGRRFKNIQYF. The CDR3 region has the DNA TGTGCCAGCACCCCGGGACGGAGGTTTAAAAACATTCAGTACTTC.

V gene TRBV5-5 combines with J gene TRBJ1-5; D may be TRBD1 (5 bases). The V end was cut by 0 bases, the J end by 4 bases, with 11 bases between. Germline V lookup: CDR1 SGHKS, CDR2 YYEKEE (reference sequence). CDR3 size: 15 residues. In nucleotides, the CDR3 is TGTGCCAGCAGCTTGGGACAGTCCGTGAATCAGCCCCAGCATTTT. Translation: CASSLGQSVNQPQHF. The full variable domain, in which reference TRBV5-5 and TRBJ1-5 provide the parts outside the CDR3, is DAGVTQSPTHLIKTRGQQVTLRCSPISGHKSVSWYQQVLGQGPQFIFQYYEKEERGRGNFPDRFSARQFPNYSSELNVNALLLGDSALYLCASSLGQSVNQPQHFGDGTRLSIL.

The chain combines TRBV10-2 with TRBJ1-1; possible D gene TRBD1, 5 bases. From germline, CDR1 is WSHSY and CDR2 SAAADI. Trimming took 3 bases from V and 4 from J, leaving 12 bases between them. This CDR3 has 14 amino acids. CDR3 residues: CASSELDSITEAFF. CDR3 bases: TGCGCCAGCAGTGAACTTGACAGTATCACTGAAGCTTTCTTT.

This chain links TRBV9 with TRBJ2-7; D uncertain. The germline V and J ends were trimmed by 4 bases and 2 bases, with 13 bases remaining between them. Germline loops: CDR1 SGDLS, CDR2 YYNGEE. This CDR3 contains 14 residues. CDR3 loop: CASSPRAAAYEQYF. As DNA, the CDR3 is TGTGCCAGCAGCCCACGGGCAGCAGCCTACGAGCAGTACTTC.

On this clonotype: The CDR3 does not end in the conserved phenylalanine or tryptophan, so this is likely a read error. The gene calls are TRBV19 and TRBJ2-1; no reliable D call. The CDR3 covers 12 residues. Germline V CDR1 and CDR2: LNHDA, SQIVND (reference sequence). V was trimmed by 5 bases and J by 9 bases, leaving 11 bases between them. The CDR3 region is CASSSRRSEQFL. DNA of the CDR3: TGTGCCAGTAGTTCGCGTCGAAGTGAGCAGTTCCTC.